Listed below are T cell receptor beta chains from one sample, sequenced in a study of shared clonotypes between healthy human individuals. The protocol was immunoSEQ multiplex PCR, while the TCRdb copy is restricted to in-frame clones and leaves out a portion. The sample records a few million clones, approximately 95% being singletons. The sequenced sample was naive CD4+ T cells from PBMCs. All receptors come from a young man in good health. Some clones in this sample may be carry-over from other donors' samples. Each CDR3 is given with its conserved first and last residue. The D gene is left open where the match is weak. Some rows mark clone size as missing; the rest say once, few, many or name a class of expanded clone.

J gene: TRBJ1-1; D gene: -; V gene: TRBV11-3; clone size: -; CDR3 DNA: TGTGCCAGCAGCCCCCGCGGGGGGACTGAAGCTTTCTTT; CDR3 protein: CASSPRGGTEAFF
J gene: TRBJ2-7; D gene: TRBD1; V gene: TRBV25-1; clone size: -; CDR3 DNA: TGTGCCAGCAGTGGCAAGACAGGGTGGTACTCCTACGAGCAGTACTTC; CDR3 protein: CASSGKTGWYSYEQYF
J gene: TRBJ2-6; D gene: -; V gene: TRBV28; clone size: -; CDR3 DNA: TGTGCCAGCAGTTTATGGGACAGGGCCAACGTCCTGACTTTC; CDR3 protein: CASSLWDRANVLTF
J gene: TRBJ1-3; D gene: TRBD1; V gene: TRBV2; clone size: -; CDR3 DNA: TGTGCCAGCAGCCGGGACAGGGGCGCACTCTCTGGAAACACCATATATTTT; CDR3 protein: CASSRDRGALSGNTIYF
J gene: TRBJ2-7; D gene: -; V gene: TRBV5-1; clone size: -; CDR3 DNA: TGCGCCAGCAGCTTGGGACAGGGAGGTAACGAGCAGTACTTC; CDR3 protein: CASSLGQGGNEQYF
J gene: TRBJ2-3; D gene: -; V gene: TRBV5-1; clone size: -; CDR3 DNA: TGCGCCAGTCAGGTCGGGGGCGCGACAGATACGCAGTATTTT; CDR3 protein: CASQVGGATDTQYF
J gene: TRBJ2-5; D gene: TRBD1; V gene: TRBV5-1; clone size: -; CDR3 DNA: TGCGCCAGCTCCGGGACAGGGGAAGAGACCCAGTACTTC; CDR3 protein: CASSGTGEETQYF
J gene: TRBJ1-3; D gene: -; V gene: TRBV7-9; clone size: once; CDR3 DNA: TGTGCCAGCAGCTTACTGGGGTTGGCCGGAAACACCATATATTTT; CDR3 protein: CASSLLGLAGNTIYF
J gene: TRBJ2-7; D gene: -; V gene: TRBV27; clone size: -; CDR3 DNA: TGTGCCAGCAGTTTTAATAGCGCGAACTCCTACGAGCAGTACTTC; CDR3 protein: CASSFNSANSYEQYF
J gene: TRBJ2-1; D gene: -; V gene: TRBV7-3; clone size: -; CDR3 DNA: TGTGCCAGCAGCTTAGTAGGCGCCGTCTCCTACAATGAGCAGTTCTTC; CDR3 protein: CASSLVGAVSYNEQFF
J gene: TRBJ1-6; D gene: -; V gene: TRBV2; clone size: once; CDR3 DNA: TGTGCCAGCATCTGGGAGGTCGGAGGTAATTCACCCCTCCACTTT; CDR3 protein: CASIWEVGGNSPLHF
J gene: TRBJ2-1; D gene: TRBD2; V gene: TRBV7-2; clone size: once; CDR3 DNA: TGTGCCAGCAGCTTAAGTCTAGCGGGAGCTAGCGAGCAGTTCTTC; CDR3 protein: CASSLSLAGASEQFF
J gene: TRBJ1-2; D gene: TRBD1; V gene: TRBV7-9; clone size: -; CDR3 DNA: TGTGCCAGCAGCTTATCAGACAGGGCCAACACCTTC; CDR3 protein: CASSLSDRANTF
J gene: TRBJ1-2; D gene: TRBD1; V gene: TRBV14; clone size: -; CDR3 DNA: TGTGCCAGCAGCCAGGGAAGGACAGGGAGATCGGGGGGCTACACCTTC; CDR3 protein: CASSQGRTGRSGGYTF
J gene: TRBJ1-5; D gene: -; V gene: TRBV19; clone size: -; CDR3 DNA: TGTGCCAGTAGTGACAGGATCAATCAGCCCCAGCATTTT; CDR3 protein: CASSDRINQPQHF
J gene: TRBJ1-2; D gene: -; V gene: TRBV28; clone size: few; CDR3 DNA: TGTGCCAGCAGCACGGAGTTCCGTGGCTACACCTTC; CDR3 protein: CASSTEFRGYTF
J gene: TRBJ2-1; D gene: TRBD1; V gene: TRBV5-1; clone size: -; CDR3 DNA: TGCGCCAGCAGCGACAACAGGGGGCGCTCAGGATTCGGCTCCTACAATGAGCAGTTCTTC; CDR3 protein: CASSDNRGRSGFGSYNEQFF
J gene: TRBJ2-1; D gene: TRBD2; V gene: TRBV9; clone size: -; CDR3 DNA: TGTGCCAGCAGCGTACGTGTAGGGACTAGCGGAGATAATGAGCAGTTCTTC; CDR3 protein: CASSVRVGTSGDNEQFF
J gene: TRBJ1-2; D gene: -; V gene: TRBV25-1; clone size: -; CDR3 DNA: TGTGCCAGCAGTCCGGGGGGCCGTGGCTACACCTTC; CDR3 protein: CASSPGGRGYTF
J gene: TRBJ2-2; D gene: -; V gene: TRBV30; clone size: -; CDR3 DNA: TGTGCCTGGGCCTGGAGGGACAGGAACACCGGGGAGCTGTTTTTT; CDR3 protein: CAWAWRDRNTGELFF
J gene: TRBJ1-5; D gene: TRBD1; V gene: TRBV18; clone size: -; CDR3 DNA: TGTGCCAGCTCACCCCTCGGCCCAGGGGGCGATCAGCCCCAGCATTTT; CDR3 protein: CASSPLGPGGDQPQHF